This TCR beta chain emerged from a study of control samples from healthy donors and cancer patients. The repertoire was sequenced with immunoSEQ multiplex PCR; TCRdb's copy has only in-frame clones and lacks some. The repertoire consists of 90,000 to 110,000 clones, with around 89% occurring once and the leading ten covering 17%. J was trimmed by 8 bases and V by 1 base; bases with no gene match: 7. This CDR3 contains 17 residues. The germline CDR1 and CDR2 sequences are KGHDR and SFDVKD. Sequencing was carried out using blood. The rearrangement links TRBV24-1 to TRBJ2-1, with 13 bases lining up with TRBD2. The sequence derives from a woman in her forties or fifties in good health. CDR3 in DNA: TGTGCCACCAGTGATTTACAGACTAGCGGGAGGAGTGATGAGCAGTTCTTC. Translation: CATSDLQTSGRSDEQFF.